The source of this T cell receptor beta chain is a study of blood T cell repertoires in COVID-19. Overall study: Sites in the United States, Italy and Spain provided acute and convalescent COVID-19 samples.

In the original workflow: By means of reference gene primer amplification, nucleated cell counts were estimated. Assay used: immunoSEQ multiplex PCR; TCRdb lists only in-frame clones, some missing. That table supplies the V and J calls and clone size; D and trimming were determined from the DNA. The table shows approximately 27,000 clones, with roughly 94% occurring only once. This CDR3 is built from 18 residues. Per the germline V gene, CDR1 is MNHNY and CDR2 is SVGAGI (reference sequence). The ends lost 5 bases at V and 5 bases at J; junction bases unmatched: 13. The rearrangement uses TRBV6-6 and TRBJ1-5, with 12 positions matching TRBD1. This receptor was identified in a human donor with active COVID-19. The donor label of this sample is uncertain. Sequencing used peripheral blood. In nucleotides, the CDR3 is TGTGCCAGCAGTCTCAGGGGGGACAGGGGGCTCGGTTATCAGCCCCAGCATTTT. Translated: CASSLRGDRGLGYQPQHF.